Each of the 24 T cell receptor beta chains below was sequenced from the same sample in a study of CD8 T cells in Susac syndrome (dated by TCRdb to about 2019). Library prep was done by the immunoSEQ multiplex PCR assay. RNA was extracted with the RNeasy kit and roughly 0.45 to 1 ug was reverse transcribed using random hexamers. TCRdb cleaned the public reads at Q25 with fastp, built clones with MiXCR and kept in-frame beta chains. Rows with one shared CDR3 protein collapse into an entry with the most common genes and DNA. The sample table shows roughly 50,000 distinct CDR3 sequences, and over 85% are seen once. Together, the top ten hold less than 0.65% of the sample. Input material: CD8+ T cells from PBMCs. The source is a human donor in good health.

J is TRBJ2-5 and V is TRBV6-6, with D perhaps TRBD2 (5 bases). Germline values: CDR1 MNHNY, CDR2 SVGAGI (reference sequence). The ends were cut back, 5 bases at V and 1 base at J, with 14 bases in the middle. There are 15 residues in the CDR3. CDR3 protein: CASSKHDGVQETQYF. As DNA, the CDR3 is TGTGCCAGCAGTAAACATGACGGGGTCCAAGAGACCCAGTACTTC.

CDR3 in amino acids: CAWSGISPEAFF. Here the CDR3 DNA reads TGTGCCTGGAGTGGTATTTCCCCTGAAGCTTTCTTT. The chain employs TRBV30 and TRBJ1-1; D is ambiguous. The ends were cut back, 1 base at V and 6 bases at J, with 9 bases in the middle. CDR1 GTSNPN and CDR2 SVGIG come from the germline V gene (reference sequence). CDR3 length: 12 residues.

The chain combines TRBV20-1 with TRBJ2-7, with no clear D. V shed 3 bases and J shed 9 bases, with 12 bases lying between them. The CDR3 length is 11 residues. CDR1 is DFQATT and CDR2 is SNEGSKA in the germline V gene (reference sequence). CDR3 residues: CSASSLAAQYF. CDR3 nucleotide sequence: TGCAGTGCTAGTTCTCTGGCAGCGCAGTACTTC.

The V call is TRBV2, the J call TRBJ2-7; 10 nucleotides align to TRBD2. In germline, CDR1 is SNHLY, CDR2 FYNNEI. V shed 10 bases and J 3 bases; nucleotides not matched to a gene: 6. The CDR3 has 13 residues. The CDR3 protein is CAMRTSGNYEQYF. As DNA, the CDR3 is TGTGCCATGCGGACTAGCGGCAACTACGAGCAGTACTTC.

This clonotype was detected once. The gene calls are TRBV29-1 and TRBJ1-1; D is undetermined. Deletions cut 4 bases from V and 4 bases from J, with 7 bases between. The CDR3 is 11 residues long. Germline CDR1 SQVTM, CDR2 ANQGSEA. CDR3 coding DNA: TGCAGCGTTGTGGCGGGCACTGAAGCTTTCTTT. Translation: CSVVAGTEAFF.

The DNA of the CDR3 is TGCAGTGCTACCCGTGATGGTAGCGGGCAAGAGACCCAGTACTTC. Its translation: CSATRDGSGQETQYF. The rearrangement uses TRBV20-1 and TRBJ2-5; 7 bases match TRBD2. This CDR3 has 15 residues. Germline trimming cut 4 bases from V and 2 bases from J; bases unmatched to any gene: 10. Germline CDR1 and CDR2: DFQATT and SNEGSKA (reference sequence).

The chain has TRBV20-1 and TRBJ2-7, with unresolved D. The CDR3 runs 12 residues. Germline V gives CDR1 DFQATT, CDR2 SNEGSKA (reference sequence). V lost 0 bases and J 4 bases, leaving 7 bases between the germline ends. In DNA form, the CDR3 reads TGCAGTGCTAGAGATATAGGATACGAGCAGTACTTC. It encodes CSARDIGYEQYF.

The chain recombines TRBV29-1 with TRBJ2-7; no definite D call. CDR1 and CDR2 (germline): SQVTM, ANQGSEA. Trimming pared 3 bases from V and 4 bases from J, leaving 13 bases between. There are 13 residues in the CDR3. CDR3 sequence: CSVEVLDGYEQYF. The DNA for the CDR3 is TGCAGCGTTGAGGTCTTGGACGGATACGAGCAGTACTTC.

This clonotype was observed once. The V call is TRBV28, the J call TRBJ2-3; tentatively, D is TRBD1 or TRBD2 (5 bases each). This CDR3 spans 14 amino acids. Germline V CDR1 and CDR2: MDHEN, SYDVKM. Trimming removed 5 bases from V and 3 bases from J, with 12 bases in between. The CDR3 spells CASSGVGVTDTQYF. CDR3 DNA: TGTGCCAGCAGTGGGGTGGGGGTGACAGATACGCAGTATTTT.

This chain links TRBV3-1 with TRBJ1-5; weak D call: TRBD1 (5 bases). Germline values: CDR1 LGHDT, CDR2 YNNKEL (reference sequence). Trimming took 0 bases from V and 2 from J, leaving 8 bases between them. The CDR3 loop spans 15 amino acids. The CDR3 spells CASSQDLGGNQPQHF. For the CDR3, the DNA is TGTGCCAGCAGCCAAGATCTAGGGGGCAATCAGCCCCAGCATTTT.

The chain uses TRBV7-2 and TRBJ2-3; weak D call: TRBD2 (5 bases). With 2 bases removed from V and 9 bases from J, the gap between germline ends came to 6 bases. Germline V gene data show CDR1 as SGHTA and CDR2 as FQGNSA. The CDR3 is 11 residues long. The CDR3 DNA sequence: TGTGCCAGCAGCTTAACGGGGACGCAGTATTTT. Translating gives CASSLTGTQYF.

This chain joins TRBV15 and TRBJ2-5, with 7 bases fitting TRBD1. Germline trimming cut 4 bases from V and 1 base from J; bases unmatched to any gene: 3. The CDR3 runs 14 residues. Germline V gives CDR1 LNHNV, CDR2 YYDKDF (reference sequence). The DNA of the CDR3 is TGTGCCACCAGCAACGGACAGGCCCAAGAGACCCAGTACTTC. This gives the protein CATSNGQAQETQYF.

This sequence joins TRBV28 and TRBJ2-4; 7 nucleotides align to TRBD2. The germline gives CDR1 MDHEN, CDR2 SYDVKM. Losses at the gene ends were 7 bases for V and 5 bases for J; bases not matched to a gene: 11. The CDR3 loop spans 15 amino acids. The CDR3 is CASTLSLALQNIQYF. The CDR3 bases are TGTGCCAGCACCCTATCACTAGCGTTGCAAAACATTCAGTACTTC.

The rearrangement uses TRBV10-3 and TRBJ1-2, with TRBD1 matching over 8 bases. The V gene's germline CDR1 is ENHRY and CDR2 SYGVKD. V was pared by 10 bases and J by 8 bases, with 9 bases of the junction left unmatched. This CDR3 has 12 amino acids. The CDR3: CATPGGEGGYTF. CDR3 bases: TGTGCCACCCCAGGGGGCGAGGGGGGCTACACCTTC.

V gene TRBV5-4 combines with J gene TRBJ2-1; D is possibly TRBD2 (6 bases). Trimming removed 0 bases from V and 1 base from J, with 8 bases in between. Germline V gives CDR1 SGHNT, CDR2 YYREEE (reference sequence). The CDR3 covers 15 residues. CDR3 nucleotide sequence: TGTGCCAGCAGCTTGGCTAGCGATTCCTACAATGAGCAGTTCTTC. Its translation: CASSLASDSYNEQFF.

J is TRBJ2-7 and V is TRBV7-9; D gene ambiguous. Trimming left V 5 bases short and J 6 bases short, with 8 bases between. Germline-derived CDR1 and CDR2 are SEHNR and FQNEAQ (reference sequence). The CDR3 length is 11 residues. DNA for the CDR3: TGTGCCAGCAGCCCCCTGCTCGAGCAGTACTTC. It translates to CASSPLLEQYF.

The J gene is TRBJ2-1, the V gene TRBV7-9; the D gene could be TRBD1 or TRBD2 (6 bases each). CDR1 and CDR2 from the germline V gene are SEHNR and FQNEAQ (reference sequence). The CDR3 runs to 17 residues. Trimming cost V 5 bases and J 8 bases, with 25 bases left between them. The chain's CDR3 is CASSPPLGAGGGDEQFF. The CDR3 region has the DNA TGTGCCAGCAGCCCTCCGCTGGGGGCCGGGGGAGGCGATGAGCAGTTCTTC.

V and J are TRBV6-1 and TRBJ2-1, with D perhaps given as TRBD1 or TRBD2 (5 bases each). With 2 bases removed from V and 4 bases from J, the gap between germline ends came to 12 bases. The CDR3 loop spans 15 amino acids. From germline, CDR1 is MNHNS and CDR2 SASEGT. The CDR3 spells CASSELGDPYNEQFF. The DNA for the CDR3 is TGTGCCAGCAGTGAATTGGGGGATCCATACAATGAGCAGTTCTTC.

The CDR3 loop reads CSVEEGTSGFTDTQYF. As DNA, the CDR3 is TGCAGCGTTGAAGAGGGGACTAGCGGGTTCACAGATACGCAGTATTTT. The chain is built from TRBV29-1 and TRBJ2-3, with 12 bases matching TRBD2. Trimming cost V 0 bases and J 2 bases; bases outside gene matches: 3. Germline V lookup: CDR1 SQVTM, CDR2 ANQGSEA. The CDR3 sequence is 16 residues long.

V and J are TRBV23-1 and TRBJ1-6, with no clear D. TRBV23-1 is an open reading frame, and its role is uncertain. Trimming pared 3 bases from V and 11 bases from J, leaving 17 bases between. This CDR3 has 15 amino acids. The CDR3 DNA follows: TGCGCCAGCAGTCATTCAGGCCAGATAGAGACACCCCTCCACTTT. Translated, it gives CASSHSGQIETPLHF.

The chain couples TRBV6-6 to TRBJ2-1; TRBD2 matches at 10 bases. Germline V gene sequence: CDR1 MNHNY, CDR2 SVGAGI (reference sequence). CDR3 length: 15 amino acids. V lost 5 bases to trimming and J lost 4 bases; unmatched junction nucleotides: 5. The CDR3 bases are TGTGCCAGCAGTCCTGGACTAGCGGAATACAATGAGCAGTTCTTC. Translated, it gives CASSPGLAEYNEQFF.

V usage is TRBV10-3 and J usage is TRBJ2-1, with D possibly being TRBD1 (6 bases). The germline gives CDR1 ENHRY, CDR2 SYGVKD. The CDR3 runs to 16 residues. Trimming took off 0 bases at V and 3 bases at J, with 12 bases between the two ends. Written as DNA, the CDR3 is TGTGCCATCAGTGAGTCGACAGGTAGCCTCTACAATGAGCAGTTCTTC. Translated: CAISESTGSLYNEQFF.

The V call is TRBV27, the J call TRBJ1-1, with D uncertain. This CDR3 contains 13 residues. The germline CDR1 and CDR2 sequences are MNHEY and SMNVEV (reference sequence). Deletions cut 3 bases from V and 3 bases from J, with 8 bases between. This CDR3 reads CASSLAGDTEAFF. CDR3 nucleotides: TGTGCCAGCAGTTTGGCCGGGGACACTGAAGCTTTCTTT.

The V call is TRBV2, the J call TRBJ1-1, with 9 bases that match TRBD1. J lost 5 bases, V lost 7 bases, and 5 bases had no gene match. From germline, CDR1 is SNHLY and CDR2 FYNNEI. The CDR3 has 13 amino acids. The CDR3 nucleotides read TGTGCCAGCAAAGGACAGGGGAGGACTGAAGCTTTCTTT. It specifies CASKGQGRTEAFF.